This is a list of T cell receptor beta chains from one sample in a study of human T cells and chemical hapten exposure. TCRdb used MiXCR to reprocess the RACE reads, holding one entry per CDR3 protein. Of 340,000 or so distinct CDR3 sequences listed, about 7% were seen once; the top ten hold 7.5% to 9%. This sample comprised whole blood, obtained in connection with sensitization to the hapten diphenylcyclopropenone (DPC). These receptor sequences come from a woman aged 18-29 years with alopecia areata. Some clones in this sample may be carry-over from other donors' samples. The CDR3 runs from the conserved cysteine through the conserved F or W. Each record gives: clone size, D gene, CDR3 length, V gene, J gene, CDR3 DNA, CDR3 protein. A D gene is named only where the DNA matches it firmly. Size is stated for part of the rows, as once, few or many counts, or as a class when the clone is expanded.

clone_size: .
d_call: .
cdr3_length: 15
v_call: TRBV2
j_call: TRBJ2-1
cdr3_nt: TGTGCCAGCAGTGTTAACGGGGCGATATACAATGAGCAGTTCTTC
cdr3_aa: CASSVNGAIYNEQFF

clone_size: .
d_call: .
cdr3_length: 16
v_call: TRBV10-3
j_call: TRBJ2-1
cdr3_nt: TGTGCCATCAGTGACCTTAGAGAGGGGTCCTACAATGAGCAGTTCTTC
cdr3_aa: CAISDLREGSYNEQFF

clone_size: many
d_call: .
cdr3_length: 15
v_call: TRBV6-4
j_call: TRBJ1-5
cdr3_nt: TGTGCCAGCAGTGACTCCGCCGGAGGCAATCAGCCCCAGCATTTT
cdr3_aa: CASSDSAGGNQPQHF

clone_size: many
d_call: .
cdr3_length: 13
v_call: TRBV29-1
j_call: TRBJ1-2
cdr3_nt: TGCAGCGTTGAAGATCGGACCGAGTATGGCTACACCTTC
cdr3_aa: CSVEDRTEYGYTF

clone_size: few
d_call: .
cdr3_length: 14
v_call: TRBV2
j_call: TRBJ1-4
cdr3_nt: TGTGCCAGCAGTTCTGACGGGGGGGACGAAAAACTGTTTTTT
cdr3_aa: CASSSDGGDEKLFF

clone_size: many
d_call: .
cdr3_length: 12
v_call: TRBV12-3/TRBV12-4
j_call: TRBJ1-4
cdr3_nt: TGTGCCAGCAGTTCCGACAGTCAAAAACTGTTTTTT
cdr3_aa: CASSSDSQKLFF

clone_size: many
d_call: .
cdr3_length: 13
v_call: TRBV12-3/TRBV12-4
j_call: TRBJ2-5
cdr3_nt: TGTGCCAGCAGTTTATCGGGACGGGAGACCCAGTACTTC
cdr3_aa: CASSLSGRETQYF

clone_size: many
d_call: TRBD1
cdr3_length: 14
v_call: TRBV2
j_call: TRBJ1-2
cdr3_nt: TGTGCCAGCAGAGGACAGGGGTACAACTATGGCTACACCTTC
cdr3_aa: CASRGQGYNYGYTF

clone_size: many
d_call: .
cdr3_length: 11
v_call: TRBV20-1
j_call: TRBJ1-2
cdr3_nt: TGCAGTGCTTTCGAGAGCTATGGCTACACCTTC
cdr3_aa: CSAFESYGYTF

clone_size: many
d_call: .
cdr3_length: 17
v_call: TRBV6-5
j_call: TRBJ2-1
cdr3_nt: TGTGCCAGCAGTTATGTTTTTGGATTGGGCAGGGGGGATGAGCAGTTCTTC
cdr3_aa: CASSYVFGLGRGDEQFF

clone_size: .
d_call: .
cdr3_length: 15
v_call: TRBV6-2/TRBV6-3
j_call: TRBJ2-1
cdr3_nt: TGTGCCAGCAGTAGGGGGGAGATGTCATACAATGAGCAGTTCTTC
cdr3_aa: CASSRGEMSYNEQFF

clone_size: few
d_call: TRBD2
cdr3_length: 15
v_call: TRBV2
j_call: TRBJ2-1
cdr3_nt: TGTGCCAGCAGTGAATCGTCTAGCGGGGGTCGGGAGCAGTTCTTC
cdr3_aa: CASSESSSGGREQFF

clone_size: many
d_call: .
cdr3_length: 12
v_call: TRBV20-1
j_call: TRBJ1-1
cdr3_nt: TGCAGTGCTAGGCGAGGGAGGACTGAAGCTTTCTTT
cdr3_aa: CSARRGRTEAFF

clone_size: few
d_call: TRBD1
cdr3_length: 16
v_call: TRBV19
j_call: TRBJ2-3
cdr3_nt: TGTGCCAGTAGTATAGATCGTTGGCAGGGGGCAGATACGCAGTATTTT
cdr3_aa: CASSIDRWQGADTQYF

clone_size: .
d_call: TRBD1
cdr3_length: 15
v_call: TRBV12-3/TRBV12-4
j_call: TRBJ2-1
cdr3_nt: TGTGCCAGCAGCGCCGGAATGACAGGGTCTAATGAGCAGTTCTTC
cdr3_aa: CASSAGMTGSNEQFF

clone_size: many
d_call: .
cdr3_length: 14
v_call: TRBV3-1
j_call: TRBJ2-5
cdr3_nt: TGTGCCAGCAGCCAATCGCCCGCTCAAGAGACCCAGTACTTC
cdr3_aa: CASSQSPAQETQYF

clone_size: .
d_call: TRBD1
cdr3_length: 15
v_call: TRBV20-1
j_call: TRBJ1-5
cdr3_nt: TGCAGTGCTAGCCGAAGGACAGGGGGCGGTCAGCCCCAGCATTTT
cdr3_aa: CSASRRTGGGQPQHF

clone_size: few
d_call: .
cdr3_length: 14
v_call: TRBV15
j_call: TRBJ1-2
cdr3_nt: TGTGCCACCAGCCCAGAGGGGGAATCCTATGGCTACACCTTC
cdr3_aa: CATSPEGESYGYTF

clone_size: .
d_call: .
cdr3_length: 13
v_call: TRBV4-2
j_call: TRBJ1-5
cdr3_nt: TGTGCCAGCAGCCCCGTCCTTAATCAGCCCCAGCATTTT
cdr3_aa: CASSPVLNQPQHF

clone_size: few
d_call: .
cdr3_length: 16
v_call: TRBV7-2
j_call: TRBJ2-3
cdr3_nt: TGTGCCAGCAGCCTAACCGGTGGTGGGGCCGCAGATACGCAGTATTTT
cdr3_aa: CASSLTGGGAADTQYF

clone_size: .
d_call: .
cdr3_length: 14
v_call: TRBV12-3/TRBV12-4
j_call: TRBJ1-1
cdr3_nt: TGTGCCAGCAATGGGTGGGTCCGGGGGACTGAAGCTTTCTTT
cdr3_aa: CASNGWVRGTEAFF

clone_size: few
d_call: .
cdr3_length: 12
v_call: TRBV5-4
j_call: TRBJ2-1
cdr3_nt: TGTGCCAGCAGTTTGAGCTTGAATGAGCAGTTCTTC
cdr3_aa: CASSLSLNEQFF

clone_size: .
d_call: TRBD1
cdr3_length: 14
v_call: TRBV11-2
j_call: TRBJ2-3
cdr3_nt: TGTGCCAGCACCCACGAGGGGGCAACAGATACGCAGTATTTT
cdr3_aa: CASTHEGATDTQYF

clone_size: .
d_call: .
cdr3_length: 14
v_call: TRBV5-1
j_call: TRBJ2-3
cdr3_nt: TGCGCCAGCAGCTTGGCGGGGTACACAGATACGCAGTATTTT
cdr3_aa: CASSLAGYTDTQYF

clone_size: .
d_call: .
cdr3_length: 14
v_call: TRBV9
j_call: TRBJ2-5
cdr3_nt: TGTGCCAGCAGCGTAGGGCCTAGCGTGGAGACCCAGTACTTC
cdr3_aa: CASSVGPSVETQYF

clone_size: many
d_call: .
cdr3_length: 16
v_call: TRBV6-5
j_call: TRBJ2-7
cdr3_nt: TGTGCCAGCAGTTACTCGACAGGAATCATACCCTACGAGCAGTACTTC
cdr3_aa: CASSYSTGIIPYEQYF

clone_size: many
d_call: .
cdr3_length: 12
v_call: TRBV7-9
j_call: TRBJ1-6
cdr3_nt: TGTGCCAGCAGCTTACCTGGGCAACCCCTCCACTTT
cdr3_aa: CASSLPGQPLHF

clone_size: many
d_call: .
cdr3_length: 14
v_call: TRBV7-2
j_call: TRBJ1-5
cdr3_nt: TGTGCCAGCAGCTTAAACGGCTTCGAGCAGCCCCAGCATTTT
cdr3_aa: CASSLNGFEQPQHF

clone_size: few
d_call: TRBD1
cdr3_length: 15
v_call: TRBV7-9
j_call: TRBJ1-4
cdr3_nt: TGTGCCAGCTCCAAAACTCAGGGGGTAGATGAAAAACTGTTTTTT
cdr3_aa: CASSKTQGVDEKLFF

clone_size: .
d_call: .
cdr3_length: 16
v_call: TRBV9
j_call: TRBJ2-1
cdr3_nt: TGTGCCAGCAGCGTCCAAGACAGGATCTCCTACAATGAGCAGTTCTTC
cdr3_aa: CASSVQDRISYNEQFF

clone_size: .
d_call: .
cdr3_length: 13
v_call: TRBV6-5
j_call: TRBJ2-7
cdr3_nt: TGTGCCAGCAGTTACTCCCACAGCTACGAGCAGTACTTC
cdr3_aa: CASSYSHSYEQYF

clone_size: .
d_call: .
cdr3_length: 13
v_call: TRBV6-5
j_call: TRBJ2-3
cdr3_nt: TGTGCCAGCGCACGGGGGGCCACAGATACGCAGTATTTT
cdr3_aa: CASARGATDTQYF

clone_size: many
d_call: TRBD1
cdr3_length: 18
v_call: TRBV9
j_call: TRBJ2-4
cdr3_nt: TGTGCCAGCAGCGGGAACCCACAGGGACAGACGGCCAAAAACATTCAGTACTTC
cdr3_aa: CASSGNPQGQTAKNIQYF

clone_size: few
d_call: .
cdr3_length: 16
v_call: TRBV18
j_call: TRBJ1-5
cdr3_nt: TGTGCCAGCTCACCTTTCAGGGAAACAAGCAATCAGCCCCAGCATTTT
cdr3_aa: CASSPFRETSNQPQHF

clone_size: .
d_call: .
cdr3_length: 15
v_call: TRBV12-3/TRBV12-4
j_call: TRBJ2-7
cdr3_nt: TGTGCCAGCAGCCAAAGGAGGGTAGGGGCCTACGAGCAGTACTTC
cdr3_aa: CASSQRRVGAYEQYF

clone_size: many
d_call: .
cdr3_length: 16
v_call: TRBV20-1
j_call: TRBJ1-4
cdr3_nt: TGCAGTGCTAGAGATTTACGGGGGCCGACTAATGAAAAACTGTTTTTT
cdr3_aa: CSARDLRGPTNEKLFF

clone_size: few
d_call: .
cdr3_length: 16
v_call: TRBV7-2
j_call: TRBJ2-3
cdr3_nt: TGTGCCAGCAGCTTAGGGGGCAACTTCGGGACAGATACGCAGTATTTT
cdr3_aa: CASSLGGNFGTDTQYF

clone_size: many
d_call: TRBD1
cdr3_length: 13
v_call: TRBV6-2/TRBV6-3
j_call: TRBJ1-5
cdr3_nt: TGTGCCAGCTGTGGACAGGGCTATCAGCCCCAGCATTTT
cdr3_aa: CASCGQGYQPQHF

clone_size: few
d_call: TRBD1
cdr3_length: 17
v_call: TRBV2
j_call: TRBJ2-6
cdr3_nt: TGTGCCAGCAGCGAAATTACAGGGGGCTCTGGGGCCAACGTCCTGACTTTC
cdr3_aa: CASSEITGGSGANVLTF

clone_size: few
d_call: .
cdr3_length: 15
v_call: TRBV6-2/TRBV6-3
j_call: TRBJ1-1
cdr3_nt: TGTGCCAGCAGTTACGGGCAGGGAATGAACACTGAAGCTTTCTTT
cdr3_aa: CASSYGQGMNTEAFF

clone_size: many
d_call: .
cdr3_length: 14
v_call: TRBV4-2
j_call: TRBJ1-1
cdr3_nt: TGTGCCAGCAAAATGAGAGGACAGAACACTGAAGCTTTCTTT
cdr3_aa: CASKMRGQNTEAFF

clone_size: .
d_call: TRBD1
cdr3_length: 16
v_call: TRBV3-1
j_call: TRBJ1-2
cdr3_nt: TGTGCCAGCAGCCAAGAGAACAGGGGTTATACCGACGGCTACACCTTC
cdr3_aa: CASSQENRGYTDGYTF

clone_size: .
d_call: .
cdr3_length: 15
v_call: TRBV6-5
j_call: TRBJ1-3
cdr3_nt: TGTGCCAGCAGCCACACCGGGACCGTCGGAAACACCATATATTTT
cdr3_aa: CASSHTGTVGNTIYF

clone_size: many
d_call: TRBD1
cdr3_length: 15
v_call: TRBV2
j_call: TRBJ2-3
cdr3_nt: TGTGCCAGCACTATGGGGACAGGGAGCACAGATACGCAGTATTTT
cdr3_aa: CASTMGTGSTDTQYF

clone_size: many
d_call: .
cdr3_length: 11
v_call: TRBV29-1
j_call: TRBJ1-3
cdr3_nt: TGCAGCGTTAATTTGGGAAACACCATATATTTT
cdr3_aa: CSVNLGNTIYF

clone_size: .
d_call: .
cdr3_length: 15
v_call: TRBV12-3/TRBV12-4
j_call: TRBJ1-2
cdr3_nt: TGTGCCAGCAGTCTACCCTGGGGGGCCAGGAATGGCTACACCTTC
cdr3_aa: CASSLPWGARNGYTF

clone_size: .
d_call: .
cdr3_length: 13
v_call: TRBV27
j_call: TRBJ1-1
cdr3_nt: TGTGCCAGCAGTTTTGGACATAAGGATGCAGCTTTCTTT
cdr3_aa: CASSFGHKDAAFF

clone_size: many
d_call: .
cdr3_length: 13
v_call: TRBV7-2
j_call: TRBJ2-5
cdr3_nt: TGTGCCAGCAGTCCACAGGGAACACAGACCCAGTACTTC
cdr3_aa: CASSPQGTQTQYF

clone_size: .
d_call: .
cdr3_length: 16
v_call: TRBV9
j_call: TRBJ2-3
cdr3_nt: TGTGCCAGCAGCGTAGCTAGGGCAGAGCCCACAGATACGCAGTATTTT
cdr3_aa: CASSVARAEPTDTQYF

clone_size: few
d_call: .
cdr3_length: 17
v_call: TRBV6-5
j_call: TRBJ2-2
cdr3_nt: TGTGCCAGCAGTTACGGCACGTGGGGTCCGAACACCGGGGAGCTGTTTTTT
cdr3_aa: CASSYGTWGPNTGELFF

clone_size: few
d_call: TRBD2
cdr3_length: 15
v_call: TRBV20-1
j_call: TRBJ2-2
cdr3_nt: TGCAGTGCTAGAGACCCTAGCGGGGGTTCCGGGGAGCTGTTTTTT
cdr3_aa: CSARDPSGGSGELFF

clone_size: many
d_call: TRBD1
cdr3_length: 13
v_call: TRBV28
j_call: TRBJ1-2
cdr3_nt: TGTGCCAGCGGCCCGGACAGGGCCGAGGGCTACACCTTC
cdr3_aa: CASGPDRAEGYTF

clone_size: few
d_call: .
cdr3_length: 16
v_call: TRBV6-1
j_call: TRBJ2-7
cdr3_nt: TGTGCCAGCAGCCCGTTCGGGACCTCTGGGTCCTACGAGCAGTACTTC
cdr3_aa: CASSPFGTSGSYEQYF

clone_size: .
d_call: TRBD1
cdr3_length: 17
v_call: TRBV6-2/TRBV6-3
j_call: TRBJ2-1
cdr3_nt: TGTGCCAGCAGTTACGGCGGGACAGGGATAAACTACAATGAGCAGTTCTTC
cdr3_aa: CASSYGGTGINYNEQFF

clone_size: few
d_call: TRBD1
cdr3_length: 15
v_call: TRBV28
j_call: TRBJ1-1
cdr3_nt: TGTGCCAGCAGTACGACAGGGGGGACGAACACTGAAGCTTTCTTT
cdr3_aa: CASSTTGGTNTEAFF

clone_size: few
d_call: TRBD1
cdr3_length: 17
v_call: TRBV4-1
j_call: TRBJ1-5
cdr3_nt: TGCGCCAGCAGCCAAGATATGGCAGGGGGTAGCAATCAGCCCCAGCATTTT
cdr3_aa: CASSQDMAGGSNQPQHF

clone_size: few
d_call: .
cdr3_length: 13
v_call: TRBV20-1
j_call: TRBJ1-2
cdr3_nt: TGCAGTGCTTCCAGGGGCGACAACTATGGCTACACCTTC
cdr3_aa: CSASRGDNYGYTF

clone_size: many
d_call: TRBD2
cdr3_length: 15
v_call: TRBV7-2
j_call: TRBJ2-5
cdr3_nt: TGTGCCAGCAGACCGCCCGCGGGGGGGCCAGAGACCCAGTACTTC
cdr3_aa: CASRPPAGGPETQYF

clone_size: many
d_call: .
cdr3_length: 15
v_call: TRBV19
j_call: TRBJ1-5
cdr3_nt: TGTGCCAGTAACCCGACAGGATATAGCAATCAGCCCCAGCATTTT
cdr3_aa: CASNPTGYSNQPQHF

clone_size: .
d_call: .
cdr3_length: 19
v_call: TRBV1
j_call: TRBJ2-3
cdr3_nt: TGCACCAGCCGGATAACCGGGGGTTCTAGCGTTGAAGGTGGACATACGCAGTATTTT
cdr3_aa: CTSRITGGSSVEGGHTQYF